A single sample gave rise to the 22 T cell receptor beta chains below, sequenced in a study of control samples from healthy donors and cancer patients. The table came from immunoSEQ multiplex PCR; TCRdb's copy has only in-frame clones and leaves some out. The data contain roughly 38,000 clones, approximately 87% of them seen just once; the ten biggest clones take up approximately 50%. Material: blood. Receptor source: a man aged 60 to 75 in good health.

This chain links TRBV7-8 with TRBJ2-2; weak D call: TRBD2 (6 bases). There are 16 residues in the CDR3. Trimming cost V 2 bases and J 7 bases, with 17 bases left between them. The germline CDR1 and CDR2 sequences are SGHVS and FQNEAQ. CDR3 in amino acids: CASSLWGGMVGGELFF. The CDR3 nucleotides are TGTGCCAGCAGCTTATGGGGCGGGATGGTCGGCGGGGAGCTGTTTTTT.

The chain has TRBV14 and TRBJ1-2; D gene uncertain. CDR1 and CDR2 (germline): SGHDN, FVKESK. The CDR3 totals 17 residues. Trimming pared 4 bases from V and 6 bases from J, leaving 24 bases between. Here the CDR3 reads CASSLNSVLVREHGYTF. The CDR3 DNA reads as TGTGCCAGCAGCCTGAACAGCGTCCTAGTACGGGAGCATGGCTACACCTTC. Full variable domain (remainder filled in from reference TRBV14 and TRBJ1-2): EAGVTQFPSHSVIEKGQTVTLRCDPISGHDNLYWYRRVMGKEIKFLLHFVKESKQDESGMPNNRFLAERTGGTYSTLKVQPAELEDSGVYFCASSLNSVLVREHGYTFGSGTRLTVV.

The rearrangement uses TRBV29-1 and TRBJ2-7; TRBD1 matches at 8 bases. This CDR3 has 13 residues. Germline assignment: CDR1 SQVTM and CDR2 ANQGSEA. Trimming took 5 bases from V and 7 from J; bases not matched to a gene: 10. The CDR3 protein is CSVLGQALREQYF. CDR3 bases: TGCAGCGTTCTGGGACAGGCCTTACGAGAGCAGTACTTC.

The rearrangement uses TRBV10-3 and TRBJ1-1; D gene ambiguous. Between the trimmed V and J ends, which lost 0 bases and 12 bases, there was a span of 11 bases. Germline values: CDR1 ENHRY, CDR2 SYGVKD. This CDR3 spans 12 amino acids. The CDR3 bases are TGTGCCATCAGTGAGTCAGAGCGAATGCCTTTCTTT. This sequence encodes CAISESERMPFF.

The table lists this clone with a count of one. This sample also contains other DNA sequences that code for the same CDR3. The rearrangement joins TRBV5-1 to TRBJ1-5, with D unclear. The V end lost 3 bases, the J end lost 4 bases, and 8 bases lay between the germline ends. CDR3 length: 13 amino acids. The germline gives CDR1 SGHRS, CDR2 YFSETQ. In DNA, the CDR3 is TGCGCCAGCAGCTCGACACCTAATCAGCCCCAGCATTTT. It yields the protein CASSSTPNQPQHF.

The chain carries TRBV10-3 and TRBJ1-2; a weak D match, TRBD1 (6 bases). Germline loops: CDR1 ENHRY, CDR2 SYGVKD. This CDR3 region has 13 residues. Trimming pared 4 bases from V and 4 bases from J, leaving 10 bases between. In nucleotides, the CDR3 is TGTGCCATCAGTGCGGACAGTTCCTATGGCTACACCTTC. This codes for CAISADSSYGYTF.

V gene TRBV27 combines with J gene TRBJ2-7; 7 nucleotides align to TRBD1. Germline values: CDR1 MNHEY, CDR2 SMNVEV (reference sequence). J lost 4 bases, V lost 5 bases, and 11 bases had no gene match. CDR3 length equals 15 residues. The CDR3 DNA reads TGTGCCAGCAGTATGAGACAGGGCGCTCAGTACGAGCAGTACTTC. It specifies CASSMRQGAQYEQYF.

The chain employs TRBV15 and TRBJ1-2, with 9 bases aligning to TRBD1. Per germline, CDR1 LNHNV and CDR2 YYDKDF (reference sequence). Trimming at V came to 3 bases and at J to 7 bases, leaving 12 bases not matched to a gene. The CDR3 is 16 amino acids. The CDR3 region has the DNA TGTGCCACCAGCAGGGTTACTACAGGGGGCGCGGGTGGCTACACCTTC. Its translation: CATSRVTTGGAGGYTF.

The chain carries TRBV30 and TRBJ2-7, with TRBD2 identical over 15 bases. J gave up 11 bases and V 5 bases, and 13 bases lay outside the gene matches. Germline V CDR1 and CDR2: GTSNPN, SVGIG (reference sequence). The length of the CDR3 is 15 residues. The DNA of the CDR3 is TGTGCCTGGTCTACCAGGACTAGCGGGGGGGCCGGGGAGTACTTC. This translates into CAWSTRTSGGAGEYF.

The chain has TRBV19 and TRBJ1-5; no definite D call. The CDR3 is made up of 15 amino acids. Trimming removed 1 base from V and 1 base from J, with 8 bases in between. CDR1 and CDR2 from the germline V gene are LNHDA and SQIVND (reference sequence). CDR3 in amino acids: CASSIGGGSNQPQHF. Written as DNA, the CDR3 is TGTGCCAGTAGTATAGGAGGTGGCAGCAATCAGCCCCAGCATTTT.

This clone appeared once. V is TRBV15 and J is TRBJ1-3, with D possibly being TRBD1 (5 bases). Trimming removed 5 bases at V and 0 bases at J, with 17 bases between. This CDR3 is 17 amino acids long. Germline lookup yields CDR1 LNHNV and CDR2 YYDKDF (reference sequence). CDR3 sequence (DNA): TGTGCCACCAGCCCATTTAGCCCGGGGGGCTCTGGAAACACCATATATTTT. Residues: CATSPFSPGGSGNTIYF.

The genes are TRBV5-1 and TRBJ2-1, with 9 bases lining up with TRBD1. The CDR3 is 14 residues long. Germline assignment: CDR1 SGHRS and CDR2 YFSETQ. Germline trimming cut 6 bases from V and 5 bases from J; bases unmatched to any gene: 6. The CDR3 bases are TGCGCCAGCAAATCGGGACAGGGTAACAATGAGCAGTTCTTC. Translated: CASKSGQGNNEQFF.

V usage is TRBV5-6 and J usage is TRBJ1-2; D not resolved. The length of the CDR3 is 16 residues. V dropped 0 bases and J dropped 4 bases, with 16 bases sitting between them. Germline V gene sequence: CDR1 SGHDT, CDR2 YYEEEE. CDR3 sequence reads: CASSLGLMKGSYGYTF. CDR3 DNA: TGTGCCAGCAGCTTGGGCCTCATGAAAGGATCCTATGGCTACACCTTC.

The CDR3 DNA reads as TGTGCCTCCACCAAATCCGACGGAGGCTACACCTTC. Residues: CASTKSDGGYTF. This chain links TRBV30 with TRBJ1-2; D not certain. This CDR3 is built from 12 residues. V was clipped by 7 bases and J by 8 bases, with 17 bases between them. Germline V gene data show CDR1 as GTSNPN and CDR2 as SVGIG (reference sequence). Using reference TRBV30 and TRBJ1-2 for the parts outside the CDR3, the full variable domain is SQTIHQWPATLVQPVGSPLSLECTVEGTSNPNLYWYRQAAGRGLQLLFYSVGIGQISSEVPQNLSASRPQDRQFILSSKKLLLSDSGFYLCASTKSDGGYTFGSGTRLTVV.

The rearrangement joins TRBV6-5 to TRBJ2-1; D is perhaps TRBD2 (6 bases). Germline V gene lookup returns CDR1 MNHEY and CDR2 SVGAGI. The germline V and J ends were trimmed by 2 bases and 9 bases, with 11 bases remaining between them. The CDR3 covers 13 residues. As DNA, the CDR3 is TGTGCCAGCAGTTACGGCGGGATCACTGAGCAGTTCTTC. It specifies CASSYGGITEQFF.

J is TRBJ1-1 and V is TRBV27; the D is unclear. V lost 4 bases and J 11 bases, leaving 17 bases between the germline ends. CDR3 length: 13 amino acids. Germline V gives CDR1 MNHEY, CDR2 SMNVEV (reference sequence). CDR3 sequence reads: CASSSRWKFRAFF. CDR3 coding DNA: TGTGCCAGCAGTTCACGATGGAAATTCCGGGCTTTCTTT.

The rearrangement links TRBV15 to TRBJ1-1; TRBD1 might be the D (5 bases). The germline V and J ends were trimmed by 0 bases and 13 bases, with 15 bases remaining between them. Per germline, CDR1 LNHNV and CDR2 YYDKDF (reference sequence). The CDR3 extends over 13 amino acids. Written as DNA, the CDR3 is TGTGCCACCAGCAGAGATCCGGGCAGGGTGGATTTCTTT. Its protein product is CATSRDPGRVDFF.

This chain joins TRBV12-3 or TRBV12-4 and TRBJ1-1; tentatively, D is TRBD1 (5 bases). This CDR3 contains 12 residues. Trimming removed 3 bases at V and 11 bases at J, with 13 bases between. CDR3 protein: CASSFGGAGAFF. The CDR3 DNA reads TGTGCCAGCAGTTTCGGGGGAGCAGGGGCTTTCTTT.

This clone was seen only once. The chain combines TRBV19 with TRBJ2-4; a possible D gene is TRBD2 (5 bases). The length of the CDR3 is 14 residues. V lost 7 bases, J lost 8 bases, and 18 bases lay in between. Per the germline V gene, CDR1 is LNHDA and CDR2 is SQIVND (reference sequence). Written as DNA, the CDR3 is TGTGCCAGTACCGACCGAGGGAGTCGGGACATTCAGTACTTC. It encodes CASTDRGSRDIQYF.

The CDR3 DNA sequence: TGTGCCAGCTCACCACGGATGAACTATGGCTACACCTTC. This sequence encodes CASSPRMNYGYTF. The V call is TRBV18, the J call TRBJ1-2; no firm D call. V lost 1 base and J lost 2, with 5 bases in between. The CDR3 runs 13 residues. Germline V lookup: CDR1 KGHSH, CDR2 LQKENI. The variable domain in full, with the rest retrieved from reference TRBV18 and TRBJ1-2, is NAGVMQNPRHLVRRRGQEARLRCSPMKGHSHVYWYRQLPEEGLKFMVYLQKENIIDESGMPKERFSAEFPKEGPSILRIQQVVRGDSAAYFCASSPRMNYGYTFGSGTRLTVV.

The rearrangement uses TRBV6-5 and TRBJ1-3; D gene ambiguous. Germline V CDR1 and CDR2: MNHEY, SVGAGI. V lost 0 bases to trimming and J lost 4 bases, with 7 bases between them. The CDR3 spans 14 residues. The CDR3 DNA reads TGTGCCAGCAGTTACTCGGCAGTCGGAAACACCATATATTTT. Translating gives CASSYSAVGNTIYF.

The V and J genes are TRBV7-3 and TRBJ2-5, with 10 bases identical to TRBD2. Germline V lookup: CDR1 SGHTA, CDR2 FQGTGA. J lost 5 bases, V lost 5 bases, and 8 bases had no gene match. This CDR3 spans 15 amino acids. The CDR3 sequence: CASSRYGTSDETQYF. CDR3 nucleotide sequence: TGTGCCAGCAGCCGCTACGGGACTAGCGACGAGACCCAGTACTTC.